These 25 T cell receptor beta chains share one sample of origin, sequenced in a study of Ad26.COV2.S vaccination and SARS-CoV-2 variants. Libraries were prepared by immunoSEQ multiplex PCR; TCRdb keeps only in-frame clonotypes and omits some of them. The sample lists about 680,000 clones, about 90% occurring once. Stated treatment: some 20 received Ad26.COV2.S at low or high dose, single or two shots; about five received placebo; per-sample allocation not given. The samples date from day 63 after the first vaccine or placebo injection. Specimen: peripheral blood, collected in a trial of Ad26.COV2.S vaccine versus placebo. Receptors originate from a person aged 18-60 years who received the Ad26.COV2.S COVID-19 vaccine or a placebo.

The chain couples TRBV24-1 to TRBJ2-1; 7 bases align to TRBD2. The germline V gene encodes CDR1 KGHDR and CDR2 SFDVKD. V was clipped by 4 bases and J by 3 bases; unmatched bases: 5. There are 15 residues in the CDR3. The CDR3 DNA reads TGTGCCACCAGTGACCCCACGGGAGGCTACAATGAGCAGTTCTTC. It is translated as CATSDPTGGYNEQFF.

The chain combines TRBV30 with TRBJ1-5; 10 nucleotides match TRBD1. After removal of 4 bases from V and 0 bases from J, the junction contained 6 bases not matched to a gene. CDR3 size: 16 residues. Germline lookup yields CDR1 GTSNPN and CDR2 SVGIG (reference sequence). Written as DNA, the CDR3 is TGTGCCTGGAAAGGGACAGGGGTTTTTAGCAATCAGCCCCAGCATTTT. Translated, it gives CAWKGTGVFSNQPQHF.

The chain has TRBV7-9 and TRBJ2-3, with D maybe TRBD1 (6 bases). Trimming left V 4 bases short and J 2 bases short, with 13 bases between. The CDR3 loop spans 15 amino acids. The V gene's germline CDR1 is SEHNR and CDR2 FQNEAQ (reference sequence). The CDR3 sequence is CASSYGQLITDTQYF. CDR3 nucleotide sequence: TGTGCCAGCAGCTACGGACAGTTAATCACAGATACGCAGTATTTT.

This chain links TRBV18 with TRBJ1-6; D is perhaps TRBD1 (5 bases). Germline V lookup: CDR1 KGHSH, CDR2 LQKENI. Trimming stripped 3 bases from V and 8 bases from J, with 11 bases between. The CDR3 sequence is 14 residues long. Written as DNA, the CDR3 is TGTGCCAGCTCACCGGGACCCCCGTATTCACCCCTCCACTTT. Translated: CASSPGPPYSPLHF. The full variable domain, rest sourced from reference TRBV18 and TRBJ1-6, is NAGVMQNPRHLVRRRGQEARLRCSPMKGHSHVYWYRQLPEEGLKFMVYLQKENIIDESGMPKERFSAEFPKEGPSILRIQQVVRGDSAAYFCASSPGPPYSPLHFGNGTRLTVT.

The chain links TRBV24-1 to TRBJ1-2; no clear D. This CDR3 has 14 residues. Germline V gene sequence: CDR1 KGHDR, CDR2 SFDVKD. V was shortened by 6 bases and J by 4 bases, with 14 bases between the two germline ends. The CDR3 DNA reads as TGTGCCACCAGTTTGACGGCGGCGGGCTATGGCTACACCTTC. Amino acids: CATSLTAAGYGYTF.

The rearrangement uses TRBV19 and TRBJ1-2, with D perhaps matching TRBD1 (6 bases). The CDR3 has 13 residues. V was cut by 4 bases and J by 10 bases, with 16 bases left in between. Germline loops: CDR1 LNHDA, CDR2 SQIVND (reference sequence). CDR3 DNA: TGTGCCAGTAGTAGAGCCTGGGACATTGCCTACACCTTC. Protein product: CASSRAWDIAYTF.

CDR3 loop: CASSLDGGQSYEQYF. The CDR3 nucleotides are TGTGCCAGCAGCTTAGACGGGGGTCAGAGCTACGAGCAGTACTTC. The chain is built from TRBV7-2 and TRBJ2-7, with D possibly TRBD2 on 6 matching bases. The CDR3 consists of 15 residues. With 1 base removed from V and 3 bases from J, the gap between germline ends came to 13 bases. Germline CDR1 and CDR2: SGHTA and FQGNSA.

The chain couples TRBV5-1 to TRBJ2-2, with 7 positions matching TRBD1. The length of the CDR3 is 16 residues. J gave up 3 bases and V 3 bases, and 8 bases lay outside the gene matches. Germline CDR1 is SGHRS and CDR2 is YFSETQ. Here the CDR3 DNA reads TGCGCCAGCAGCTCCCCGAGAGGGGGCCACACCGGGGAGCTGTTTTTT. It specifies CASSSPRGGHTGELFF.

The chain is built from TRBV18 and TRBJ2-2; 7 nucleotides line up with TRBD1. With 6 bases clipped from V and 6 bases from J, the junction kept 7 bases outside the gene matches. The V gene's germline CDR1 is KGHSH and CDR2 LQKENI. This CDR3 region has 14 residues. The CDR3 nucleotides are TGTGCCAGCTCCCCAAGACAGGGCGCCGGGGAGCTGTTTTTT. The encoded protein is CASSPRQGAGELFF.

CDR3 sequence: CASSQGRAGQGREKLFF. The DNA for the CDR3 is TGCGCCAGCAGCCAAGGGAGGGCGGGACAGGGGAGAGAAAAACTGTTTTTT. The rearrangement joins TRBV4-3 to TRBJ1-4; 10 positions match TRBD1. Trimming at V came to 1 base and at J to 8 bases, leaving 10 bases not matched to a gene. Looked up from germline, CDR1 is LGHNA and CDR2 is YSLEER. This CDR3 contains 17 residues.

The gene calls are TRBV5-1 and TRBJ2-7; D gene ambiguous. CDR1 and CDR2 from the germline V gene are SGHRS and YFSETQ. V lost 0 bases and J lost 2, with 6 bases in between. This CDR3 has 13 amino acids. The DNA for the CDR3 is TGCGCCAGCAGCTTGGACAGACCCTACGAGCAGTACTTC. It encodes CASSLDRPYEQYF.

Of note for this clone: Other DNA sequences from this sample encode an identical CDR3 as well. The chain combines TRBV11-3 with TRBJ2-1; TRBD2 matches at 9 bases. Germline V lookup: CDR1 SGHNT, CDR2 YENEEA. The V and J ends lost 3 bases and 2 bases, in that order; junction bases with no gene match: 2. This CDR3 comprises 15 residues. DNA of the CDR3: TGTGCCAGCAGCTTGGCGGGGGGGGCCTACAATGAGCAGTTCTTC. Translating gives CASSLAGGAYNEQFF.

This chain uses TRBV7-8 with TRBJ2-1; a possible D gene is TRBD2 (6 bases). CDR1 is SGHVS, CDR2 FQNEAQ, per germline. Between the trimmed V and J ends, which lost 10 bases and 4 bases, there was a span of 17 bases. The CDR3 has 14 amino acids. The CDR3 protein is CATGVAGSYNEQFF. The CDR3 DNA sequence: TGTGCCACGGGGGTGGCGGGGAGTTACAATGAGCAGTTCTTC.

The gene calls are TRBV2 and TRBJ1-4, with 9 bases lining up with TRBD1. The CDR3 runs 12 residues. From germline, CDR1 is SNHLY and CDR2 FYNNEI. CDR3 region: CAAGQGHEKLFF. DNA of the CDR3: TGTGCAGCGGGACAGGGACATGAAAAACTGTTTTTT.

The chain has TRBV12-3 or TRBV12-4 and TRBJ1-5; no clear D. CDR3 length: 13 residues. V lost 3 bases, J lost 6 bases, and 9 bases lay in between. This CDR3 reads CASSFAEPQPQHF. CDR3 nucleotide sequence: TGTGCCAGCAGTTTTGCGGAACCTCAGCCCCAGCATTTT.

Only a few counts were recorded for this clone. The V call is TRBV19, the J call TRBJ1-2; D may be TRBD1 (6 bases). The CDR3 is made up of 14 amino acids. Trimming took 1 base from V and 5 from J, leaving 11 bases between them. Germline CDR1 and CDR2: LNHDA and SQIVND (reference sequence). DNA for the CDR3: TGTGCCAGTAGTATAGCCGGGACAAATTATGGCTACACCTTC. As protein: CASSIAGTNYGYTF.

The chain combines TRBV6-5 with TRBJ2-5, with TRBD1 matching 7 bases. Germline V gene data show CDR1 as MNHEY and CDR2 as SVGAGI. V dropped 4 bases and J dropped 9; count of bases not matched to a gene: 17. The CDR3 consists of 16 residues. This chain's CDR3 is CASSFRDSGKGTAQYF. The CDR3 coding sequence is TGTGCCAGCAGTTTCCGGGACAGTGGAAAGGGTACGGCCCAGTACTTC.

The chain employs TRBV3-1 (or the pseudogene TRBV3-2) and TRBJ1-2; weak D call: TRBD1 (6 bases). The length of the CDR3 is 14 residues. Trimming pared 4 bases from V and 4 bases from J, leaving 13 bases between. In germline, CDR1 is LGHDT, CDR2 YNNKEL (reference sequence). The CDR3 region is CASSPFDRSYGYTF. DNA of the CDR3: TGTGCCAGCAGCCCTTTTGACAGGAGCTATGGCTACACCTTC.

Written as DNA, the CDR3 is TGTGCCAGCAGTGCGCGGGCTACATGGAACACCGGGGAGCTGTTTTTT. This encodes CASSARATWNTGELFF. The rearrangement joins TRBV2 to TRBJ2-2; D possibly corresponds to TRBD2 (5 bases). V was shortened by 4 bases and J by 1 base, with 13 bases between the two germline ends. Germline values: CDR1 SNHLY, CDR2 FYNNEI. The CDR3 is 16 amino acids.

This CDR3 reads CASGLVRTGNTIYF. CDR3 in DNA: TGTGCTAGTGGTTTGGTACGAACTGGAAACACCATATATTTT. The V and J genes are TRBV12-5 and TRBJ1-3; no firm D call. The germline V gene encodes CDR1 LGHNT and CDR2 FRNRAP. The CDR3 sequence is 14 residues long. V lost 0 bases and J lost 2, with 5 bases in between.

The rearrangement uses TRBV11-3 and TRBJ2-3; D could derive from TRBD1 or TRBD2 (6 bases each). Trimming pared 4 bases from V and 6 bases from J, leaving 11 bases between. The V gene's germline CDR1 is SGHNT and CDR2 YENEEA. The CDR3 has 13 amino acids. In nucleotides, the CDR3 is TGTGCCAGCAGCTCGGGGGCTGGGGATACGCAGTATTTT. Encoded protein: CASSSGAGDTQYF.

The chain joins TRBV20-1 to TRBJ2-1; 10 bases are a match to TRBD2. Germline-derived CDR1 and CDR2 are DFQATT and SNEGSKA (reference sequence). V dropped 3 bases and J dropped 8; count of bases not matched to a gene: 7. The CDR3 has 14 amino acids. CDR3 nucleotide sequence: TGCAGTGCTAGTGCTAGCGGGGGATTTTATGAGCAGTTCTTC. It translates to CSASASGGFYEQFF.

J is TRBJ2-5 and V is TRBV4-1; tentatively, D is TRBD2 (6 bases). CDR3 length: 13 residues. V dropped 3 bases and J dropped 6 bases, with 11 bases sitting between them. The germline V gene encodes CDR1 MGHRA and CDR2 YSYEKL. CDR3 coding DNA: TGCGCCAGCAGCCACCGGGACTTAAAGACCCAGTACTTC. Residues: CASSHRDLKTQYF.

The V and J genes are TRBV10-3 and TRBJ2-3; 8 nucleotides agree with TRBD2. Germline V gene data show CDR1 as ENHRY and CDR2 as SYGVKD. Germline trimming cut 6 bases from V and 4 bases from J; bases unmatched to any gene: 0. The CDR3 extends over 12 amino acids. In DNA form, the CDR3 reads TGTGCCATCAGGACTAGCGCAGATACGCAGTATTTT. Translated, it gives CAIRTSADTQYF.

This clone has only one observation. This sample includes further DNA sequences coding for the same CDR3. The chain joins TRBV6-6 to TRBJ1-6, with TRBD1 matching 7 bases. V gave up 5 bases and J gave up 10 bases; unmatched junction bases: 8. The CDR3 is made up of 14 amino acids. Germline CDR1 is MNHNY and CDR2 is SVGAGI (reference sequence). In nucleotides, the CDR3 is TGTGCCAGCAGTCCCGACAGGGTAAGGTCACCCCTCCACTTT. Protein: CASSPDRVRSPLHF.